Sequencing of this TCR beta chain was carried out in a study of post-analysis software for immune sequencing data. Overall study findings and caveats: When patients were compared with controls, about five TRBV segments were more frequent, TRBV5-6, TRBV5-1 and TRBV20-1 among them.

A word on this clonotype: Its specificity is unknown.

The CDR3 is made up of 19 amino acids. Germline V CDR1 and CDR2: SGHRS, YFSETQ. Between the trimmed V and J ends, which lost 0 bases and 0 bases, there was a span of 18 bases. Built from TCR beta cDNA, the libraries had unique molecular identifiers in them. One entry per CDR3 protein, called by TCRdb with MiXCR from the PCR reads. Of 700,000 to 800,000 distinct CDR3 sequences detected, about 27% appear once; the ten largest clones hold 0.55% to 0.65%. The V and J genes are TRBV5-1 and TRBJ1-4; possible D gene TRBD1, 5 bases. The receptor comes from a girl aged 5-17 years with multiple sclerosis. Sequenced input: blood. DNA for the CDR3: TGCGCCAGCAGCTTGGCCGACGCACTAAAGGGGACAACTAATGAAAAACTGTTTTTT. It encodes CASSLADALKGTTNEKLFF.